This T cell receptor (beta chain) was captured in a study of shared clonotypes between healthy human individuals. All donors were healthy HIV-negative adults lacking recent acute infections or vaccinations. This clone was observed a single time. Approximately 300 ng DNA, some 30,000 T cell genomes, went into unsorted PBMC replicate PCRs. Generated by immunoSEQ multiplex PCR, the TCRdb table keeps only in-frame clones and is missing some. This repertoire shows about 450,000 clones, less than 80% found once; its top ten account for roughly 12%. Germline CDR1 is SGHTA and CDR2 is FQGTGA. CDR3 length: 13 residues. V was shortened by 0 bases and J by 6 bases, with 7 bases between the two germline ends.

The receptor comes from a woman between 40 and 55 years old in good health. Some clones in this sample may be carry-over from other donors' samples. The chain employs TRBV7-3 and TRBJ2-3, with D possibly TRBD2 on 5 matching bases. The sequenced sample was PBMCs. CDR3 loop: CASSLTTGDTQYF. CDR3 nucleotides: TGTGCCAGCAGCTTAACCACGGGGGATACGCAGTATTTT.